A selection of T cell receptor beta chains follows, all from one sample in a study of shared clonotypes between healthy human individuals. TCRdb's table, derived via immunoSEQ multiplex PCR, lists solely in-frame clones and lacks some. The data contain about 680,000 clones, roughly nine tenths of them singletons. Sequenced input: naive CD8+ T cells sorted from blood. The source is a man aged 25-45 years in good health. CDR3s include the opening cysteine and the closing phenylalanine or tryptophan. D genes are given only for firm matches. Not all rows give a size; the values are once, few, many and, for expanded clones, a class.

cdr3_length j_call v_call clone_size d_call cdr3_nt cdr3_aa
14 TRBJ2-1 TRBV13 NA NA TGTGCCAGCAGCCCCGGCAGTGCGTACAATGAGCAGTTCTTC CASSPGSAYNEQFF
16 TRBJ2-1 TRBV7-7 NA TRBD2 TGTGCCAGCACCACTCTTAGCGGGAAGGTCTACAATGAGCAGTTCTTC CASTTLSGKVYNEQFF
15 TRBJ2-7 TRBV28 NA NA TGTGCCAGCAGTCCCCCGTGGGAGTCAACGTACGAGCAGTACTTC CASSPPWESTYEQYF
14 TRBJ2-3 TRBV9 NA NA TGTGCCAGCAGCATGGCAGGGGTAACAGATACGCAGTATTTT CASSMAGVTDTQYF
11 TRBJ1-4 TRBV28 NA NA TGTGCCAGCAGTTTTGGGGAAAAACTGTTTTTT CASSFGEKLFF
12 TRBJ2-1 TRBV25-1 NA NA TGTGCCAGCAGTGAAGGGAACAATGAGCAGTTCTTC CASSEGNNEQFF
12 TRBJ1-1 TRBV2 NA NA TGTGCCAGCAGTGAAGACAGACTCGAAGCTTTCTTT CASSEDRLEAFF
14 TRBJ2-5 TRBV5-1 NA NA TGCGCCAGCAGCCTCGAGACTGCTCAAGAGACCCAGTACTTC CASSLETAQETQYF
13 TRBJ2-7 TRBV10-3 NA TRBD1 TGTGCCATCGGAAGGGACAGAAGCTACGAGCAGTACTTC CAIGRDRSYEQYF
17 TRBJ2-1 TRBV5-6 NA NA TGTGCCAGCAGCTCTTGGGGACCCTACAGAACGTACAATGAGCAGTTCTTC CASSSWGPYRTYNEQFF
16 TRBJ2-3 TRBV4-1 NA NA TGCGCCAGCAGCCCCCCCTCTCTTAGGTCCACAGATACGCAGTATTTT CASSPPSLRSTDTQYF
14 TRBJ2-1 TRBV5-6 NA TRBD2 TGTGCCAGCAGCTTAGCGGGAGGGAGGAATGAGCAGTTCTTC CASSLAGGRNEQFF
16 TRBJ2-1 TRBV7-9 once TRBD2 TGTGCCAGCAGTCCCCCTAGCGGAAAATCCTACAATGAGCAGTTCTTC CASSPPSGKSYNEQFF
15 TRBJ2-3 TRBV4-2 NA NA TGTGCCAGCAGCCAAGTGTTGGGCGCGACAGATACGCAGTATTTT CASSQVLGATDTQYF
14 TRBJ2-7 TRBV27 NA NA TGTGCCAGCAGTTTATCGAGGGAATCCTACGAGCAGTACTTC CASSLSRESYEQYF
15 TRBJ2-6 TRBV10-1 NA NA TGCGCCAGCAGTGACCCAGGGGCTGGGGCCAACGTCCTGACTTTC CASSDPGAGANVLTF
16 TRBJ2-3 TRBV4-3 NA NA TGCGCCAGCAGCCAAGATTTCCAGGGAGGCACAGATACGCAGTATTTT CASSQDFQGGTDTQYF
17 TRBJ2-2 TRBV6-4 NA TRBD1 TGTGCCAGCAGTGACTCGAAGAGACAGGGTGGCACCGGGGAGCTGTTTTTT CASSDSKRQGGTGELFF
15 TRBJ2-1 TRBV5-1 once NA TGCGCCAGCAGCGCAATTTTGACTGGGGTTAATGAGCAGTTCTTC CASSAILTGVNEQFF
17 TRBJ2-1 TRBV11-2 once TRBD1 TGTGCCAGCAGCTTAATAACCGGGACAGGGGACGGCAATGAGCAGTTCTTC CASSLITGTGDGNEQFF
15 TRBJ1-2 TRBV27 NA NA TGTGCCAGCAGTTTAAGTCCCGTGTCGGACTATGGCTACACCTTC CASSLSPVSDYGYTF
14 TRBJ1-3 TRBV6-1 NA NA TGTGCCAGCAGTGAAGCCTCCTCTGGAAACACCATATATTTT CASSEASSGNTIYF
17 TRBJ1-1 TRBV5-6 NA TRBD1 TGTGCCAGCAGCTTTCACGACAGGGTCTTTCTGAACACTGAAGCTTTCTTT CASSFHDRVFLNTEAFF
14 TRBJ2-5 TRBV2 NA NA TGTGCCAGCAGTGATAACTGGGTACGAGAGACCCAGTACTTC CASSDNWVRETQYF
12 TRBJ1-5 TRBV7-9 few NA TGTGCCAGCAGCTTAGACAATCAGCCCCAGCATTTT CASSLDNQPQHF